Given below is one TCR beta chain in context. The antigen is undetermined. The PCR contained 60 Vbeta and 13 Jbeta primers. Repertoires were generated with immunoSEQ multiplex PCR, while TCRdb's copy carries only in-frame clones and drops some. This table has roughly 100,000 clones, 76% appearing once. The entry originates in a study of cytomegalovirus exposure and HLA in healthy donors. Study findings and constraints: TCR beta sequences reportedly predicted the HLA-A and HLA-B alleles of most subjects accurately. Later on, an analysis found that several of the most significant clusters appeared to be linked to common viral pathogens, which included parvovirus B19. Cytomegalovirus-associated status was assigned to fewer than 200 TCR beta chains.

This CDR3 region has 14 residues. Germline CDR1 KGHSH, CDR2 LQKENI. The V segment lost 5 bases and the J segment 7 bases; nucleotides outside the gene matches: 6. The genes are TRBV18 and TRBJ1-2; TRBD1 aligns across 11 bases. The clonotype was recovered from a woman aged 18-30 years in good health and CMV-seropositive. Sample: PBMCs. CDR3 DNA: TGTGCCAGCTCAAAGGACAGGGGGCAGTTTGGCTACACCTTC. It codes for CASSKDRGQFGYTF.